This T cell receptor (beta chain) is drawn from a study of spatial heterogeneity in lung cancer. Overall study results and limits: Whereas they appeared in blood less at follow-up, ubiquitous expanded tumor TCRs appeared there more at resection.

Documented time point: sample taken at primary tumor resection. Researchers sequenced whole RNA taken from tumor, nontumor lung or frozen PBMC without sorting. Using its own MiXCR run on the 5' RACE reads, TCRdb lists one record per CDR3 protein. The repertoire consists of under 100,000 distinct CDR3 sequences, with approximately 8.9% occurring once and the leading ten covering about 7.1%. Germline CDR1 reads SGHNT; CDR2 reads YYREEE (reference sequence). V gave up 0 bases and J gave up 6 bases, with 13 bases separating them. The CDR3 loop spans 15 amino acids. This clonotype came up many times. Its antigen remains unidentified.

The V call is TRBV5-4, the J call TRBJ2-1, with D possibly TRBD2 on 6 matching bases. The sequence was obtained from a male donor with early-stage non-small cell lung cancer. The specimen was PBMCs, collected at surgery. For the CDR3, the DNA is TGTGCCAGCAGCTTGGACGGGAGTCTCGGCAATGAGCAGTTCTTC. Translating gives CASSLDGSLGNEQFF.